This entry lists 25 T cell receptor beta chains sequenced from one sample in a study of blood T cell repertoires in COVID-19. Method: immunoSEQ multiplex PCR; TCRdb's copy keeps in-frame clones and lacks some. The sample contains 160,000 or so clones, less than 90% of which appear only once. Material for sequencing was peripheral blood. Source of these receptors: a woman between 65 and 79 years old with acute or convalescent COVID-19.

The chain employs TRBV4-2 and TRBJ1-6, with 8 bases that match TRBD1. There are 17 residues in the CDR3. V was clipped by 1 base and J by 1 base; unmatched bases: 3. Germline values: CDR1 LGHNA, CDR2 YNFKEQ. The DNA for the CDR3 is TGTGCCAGCAGCCAAGCGCAGGGGGCTTCCTATAATTCACCCCTCCACTTT. Its translation is CASSQAQGASYNSPLHF.

The CDR3 is CASSIRSPRTGAYGYTF. The DNA of the CDR3 is TGTGCCAGTAGTATCCGCTCCCCCAGGACAGGAGCCTATGGCTACACCTTC. The chain is built from TRBV19 and TRBJ1-2, with 7 positions matching TRBD1. The V and J ends lost 3 bases and 4 bases, in that order; junction bases with no gene match: 14. Germline CDR1 reads LNHDA; CDR2 reads SQIVND (reference sequence). The CDR3 consists of 17 residues.

The rearrangement joins TRBV19 to TRBJ1-6; D gene unclear. The ends were cut back, 1 base at V and 6 bases at J, with 7 bases in the middle. Per germline, CDR1 LNHDA and CDR2 SQIVND (reference sequence). CDR3 length equals 14 residues. CDR3 loop: CASSIGVINSPLHF. The CDR3 region has the DNA TGTGCCAGTAGTATAGGAGTTATTAATTCACCCCTCCACTTT.

On this clone itself: The same CDR3 is also encoded by other DNA sequences in this sample. The CDR3 sequence is CASSLGDRDGETQYF. The CDR3 bases are TGTGCCAGCAGCTTAGGGGACAGGGATGGGGAGACCCAGTACTTC. The V gene is TRBV7-9, the J gene TRBJ2-5; TRBD1 matches at 9 bases. Germline-derived CDR1 and CDR2 are SEHNR and FQNEAQ (reference sequence). The CDR3 length is 15 residues. Trimming at V came to 1 base and at J to 5 bases, leaving 5 bases not matched to a gene.

The chain carries TRBV19 and TRBJ2-4; D remains unclear. The germline V and J ends were trimmed by 3 bases and 8 bases, with 8 bases remaining between them. CDR1 is LNHDA, CDR2 SQIVND, per germline (reference sequence). The CDR3 runs to 12 residues. DNA of the CDR3: TGTGCCAGTAGTATCGTCATAGACATTCAGTACTTC. It is translated as CASSIVIDIQYF.

The chain uses TRBV5-1 and TRBJ2-7; weak D call: TRBD1 (5 bases). Looked up from germline, CDR1 is SGHRS and CDR2 is YFSETQ. Trimming cost V 5 bases and J 7 bases, with 19 bases left between them. This CDR3 contains 14 residues. CDR3 sequence: CASRDRPGQGEQYV. CDR3 bases: TGCGCCAGCAGGGACCGTCCAGGGCAAGGTGAGCAGTACGTC.

The chain recombines TRBV18 with TRBJ1-4, with unresolved D. CDR3 length: 14 residues. Germline assignment: CDR1 KGHSH and CDR2 LQKENI. Trimming shortened V by 4 bases and J by 6 bases, and 12 bases separated the two germline ends. The CDR3 loop reads CASSLSLLDEKLFF. The CDR3 bases are TGTGCCAGCTCACTATCCCTCCTCGATGAAAAACTGTTTTTT.

The J gene is TRBJ2-7, the V gene TRBV20-1; TRBD2 agrees at 8 bases. V lost 3 bases to trimming and J lost 6 bases; unmatched junction nucleotides: 16. The CDR3 runs to 16 residues. Germline V CDR1 and CDR2: DFQATT, SNEGSKA (reference sequence). CDR3 sequence: CSASAAGGQPMGEQYF. CDR3 nucleotide sequence: TGCAGTGCTAGTGCGGCGGGAGGACAGCCTATGGGCGAGCAGTACTTC.

The chain employs TRBV28 and TRBJ1-5; maybe TRBD1 (5 bases). This CDR3 comprises 15 residues. The germline V gene encodes CDR1 MDHEN and CDR2 SYDVKM. Between the trimmed V and J ends, which lost 4 bases and 6 bases, there was a span of 16 bases. For the CDR3, the DNA is TGTGCCAGCAGTTCCCTGGACACGCACTCTCAGCCCCAGCATTTT. As protein: CASSSLDTHSQPQHF. The variable domain in full, completed from reference TRBV28 and TRBJ1-5, reads DVKVTQSSRYLVKRTGEKVFLECVQDMDHENMFWYRQDPGLGLRLIYFSYDVKMKEKGDIPEGYSVSREKKERFSLILESASTNQTSMYLCASSSLDTHSQPQHFGDGTRLSIL.

This CDR3 is CASAAGTFMNTEAFF. CDR3 DNA: TGTGCTAGTGCCGCCGGGACATTTATGAACACTGAAGCTTTCTTT. V is TRBV12-5 and J is TRBJ1-1; tentatively, D is TRBD1 (6 bases). Germline CDR1 and CDR2: LGHNT and FRNRAP. The CDR3 consists of 15 residues. Trimming took 7 bases from V and 0 from J, leaving 15 bases between them.

This sequence joins TRBV19 and TRBJ1-1, with a weak D call TRBD1 (5 bases). CDR1 and CDR2 from the germline V gene are LNHDA and SQIVND (reference sequence). The V gene lost 5 bases and the J gene lost 4 bases, with 17 bases spanning the gap. This CDR3 is built from 15 residues. The DNA for the CDR3 is TGTGCCAGTAGTGGGATCGGAGTGGGGGGCACTGAAGCTTTCTTT. Translation gives CASSGIGVGGTEAFF.

This clone has a handful of counts. J is TRBJ2-1 and V is TRBV5-4; TRBD1 matches 7 bases. From germline, CDR1 is SGHNT and CDR2 YYREEE (reference sequence). The V and J ends lost 7 bases and 4 bases, in that order; junction bases with no gene match: 11. The CDR3 runs to 15 residues. The CDR3 protein is CASRRGTEPYNEQFF. The CDR3 nucleotides read TGTGCCAGCCGCAGGGGGACAGAGCCATACAATGAGCAGTTCTTC. The variable domain in full, with the rest retrieved from reference TRBV5-4 and TRBJ2-1, is ETGVTQSPTHLIKTRGQQVTLRCSSQSGHNTVSWYQQALGQGPQFIFQYYREEENGRGNFPPRFSGLQFPNYSSELNVNALELDDSALYLCASRRGTEPYNEQFFGPGTRLTVL.

The chain combines TRBV19 with TRBJ2-7; 7 bases map to TRBD1. The length of the CDR3 is 16 residues. Germline trimming cut 3 bases from V and 0 bases from J; bases unmatched to any gene: 8. In germline, CDR1 is LNHDA, CDR2 SQIVND (reference sequence). The DNA of the CDR3 is TGTGCCAGTAGTATTACAGGGGTCGGGTACTCCTACGAGCAGTACTTC. This gives the protein CASSITGVGYSYEQYF.

The V call is TRBV30, the J call TRBJ1-1; a weak D match, TRBD1 (6 bases). Trimming took 4 bases from V and 1 from J, leaving 16 bases between them. Per the germline V gene, CDR1 is GTSNPN and CDR2 is SVGIG (reference sequence). The CDR3 extends over 15 amino acids. The CDR3 reads CAWISGGGWNTEAFF. Written as DNA, the CDR3 is TGTGCCTGGATTTCGGGGGGCGGGTGGAACACTGAAGCTTTCTTT.

The V call is TRBV7-2, the J call TRBJ2-3; D is unresolved. Per germline, CDR1 SGHTA and CDR2 FQGNSA. With 1 base removed from V and 2 bases from J, the gap between germline ends came to 13 bases. This CDR3 spans 16 amino acids. The CDR3 reads CASSLGGRHSTDTQYF. The CDR3 nucleotides read TGTGCCAGCAGCTTAGGTGGTCGACATTCCACAGATACGCAGTATTTT.

The V and J genes are TRBV5-6 and TRBJ2-3, with 11 bases matching TRBD2. Germline V gene sequence: CDR1 SGHDT, CDR2 YYEEEE. This CDR3 contains 17 residues. The V segment lost 1 base and the J segment 1 base; nucleotides outside the gene matches: 5. The CDR3 nucleotides read TGTGCCAGCAGCTTGATCCCGGGACTAGCGGGCACAGATACGCAGTATTTT. As protein: CASSLIPGLAGTDTQYF.

V gene TRBV5-4 combines with J gene TRBJ1-2; 9 bases line up with TRBD1. Per the germline V gene, CDR1 is SGHNT and CDR2 is YYREEE (reference sequence). The CDR3 has 15 amino acids. The V and J ends lost 2 bases and 1 base, in that order; junction bases with no gene match: 3. CDR3 nucleotides: TGTGCCAGCAGCTTCGGGGGACAGGGTAACTATGGCTACACCTTC. Amino acid sequence: CASSFGGQGNYGYTF.

This chain links TRBV5-6 with TRBJ1-6, with D possibly being TRBD1 (6 bases). Germline CDR1 reads SGHDT; CDR2 reads YYEEEE. CDR3 length: 13 amino acids. Trimming left V 7 bases short and J 7 bases short, with 12 bases between. In DNA, the CDR3 is TGTGCCAGCTTCGAGCAGGGGAATTCACCCCTCCACTTT. This codes for CASFEQGNSPLHF.

V usage is TRBV2 and J usage is TRBJ2-3, with 7 bases identical to TRBD1. This CDR3 contains 15 residues. The V gene's germline CDR1 is SNHLY and CDR2 FYNNEI. The ends lost 6 bases at V and 2 bases at J; junction bases unmatched: 8. The CDR3 DNA reads as TGTGCCAGCAGGTTCCTGGGACAGAACACAGATACGCAGTATTTT. Protein sequence: CASRFLGQNTDTQYF.

The genes are TRBV28 and TRBJ1-2; D remains ambiguous. Germline V gives CDR1 MDHEN, CDR2 SYDVKM. This CDR3 has 13 amino acids. V gave up 7 bases and J gave up 2 bases, with 11 bases separating them. CDR3 coding DNA: TGTGCCAGCAAACCCGAGCGGAACTATGGCTACACCTTC. Protein: CASKPERNYGYTF.

The chain carries TRBV28 and TRBJ1-3; TRBD1 matches 7 bases. Germline CDR1 MDHEN, CDR2 SYDVKM. The CDR3 spans 13 residues. V dropped 6 bases and J dropped 8; count of bases not matched to a gene: 7. The CDR3 here is CASSRQGPHTIYF. The CDR3 region has the DNA TGTGCCAGCAGCCGACAGGGACCACACACCATATATTTT.

J is TRBJ2-7 and V is TRBV10-3; a weak D match, TRBD2 (5 bases). This CDR3 region has 14 residues. Trimming removed 6 bases from V and 0 bases from J, with 12 bases in between. Per germline, CDR1 ENHRY and CDR2 SYGVKD. CDR3: CAIRSSVTSYEQYF. DNA of the CDR3: TGTGCCATCAGGAGTAGCGTTACCTCCTACGAGCAGTACTTC.

This chain joins TRBV4-3 and TRBJ2-5; possible D gene TRBD1, 7 bases. The CDR3 spans 14 residues. With 0 bases removed from V and 10 bases from J, the gap between germline ends came to 15 bases. CDR1 and CDR2 from the germline V gene are LGHNA and YSLEER. The DNA of the CDR3 is TGCGCCAGCAGCCAAGAGAGGGGGCCGGGGGACCAGTACTTC. It specifies CASSQERGPGDQYF.

This chain links TRBV13 with TRBJ2-6; TRBD1 aligns across 12 bases. Trimming cost V 4 bases and J 0 bases; bases outside gene matches: 4. From germline, CDR1 is PRHDT and CDR2 FYEKMQ (reference sequence). The length of the CDR3 is 18 residues. CDR3 coding DNA: TGTGCCAGCAGCTCCCGGGACAGGGGGCTCTCTGGGGCCAACGTCCTGACTTTC. Translated: CASSSRDRGLSGANVLTF.

The rearrangement links TRBV6-6 to TRBJ1-3; D is ambiguous. From germline, CDR1 is MNHNY and CDR2 SVGAGI (reference sequence). Between the trimmed V and J ends, which lost 8 bases and 0 bases, there was a span of 11 bases. The length of the CDR3 is 14 residues. The CDR3 spells CASLKPTSGNTIYF. DNA for the CDR3: TGTGCCAGCCTAAAACCCACCTCTGGAAACACCATATATTTT.